This passage covers 18 T cell receptor beta chains from one sample sequenced in a study of blood T cell repertoires in COVID-19 (TCRdb year 2020). Library method: the immunoSEQ multiplex PCR assay. Here the immuneACCESS table is served through TCRdb, limited to in-frame sequences with V and J called. Missing clones are a known gap in these copies; in checked studies unresolved V genes cover under half, and the rest lacks a known reason. Within this sample are 150,000 to 200,000 clones, with 80% of them counted one time only. The ten largest clones take up approximately 6% of the sample. Sample: PBMCs or T cells enriched from blood (not recorded which). Receptors originate from a man in his forties who had recovered from COVID-19.

This chain links TRBV5-1 with TRBJ2-3; 8 bases fit TRBD1. Germline trimming cut 1 base from V and 6 bases from J; bases unmatched to any gene: 4. Germline assignment: CDR1 SGHRS and CDR2 YFSETQ. The length of the CDR3 is 14 residues. CDR3 DNA: TGCGCCAGCAGCTTGCAGGGGGCGCGGGATACGCAGTATTTT. Protein sequence: CASSLQGARDTQYF.

The J gene is TRBJ2-1, the V gene TRBV30; D is possibly TRBD1 (6 bases). The ends were cut back, 3 bases at V and 9 bases at J, with 9 bases in the middle. In germline, CDR1 is GTSNPN, CDR2 SVGIG (reference sequence). The CDR3 contains 11 residues. The CDR3 loop reads CAWRQGAEQFF. CDR3 in DNA: TGTGCCTGGAGACAGGGCGCTGAGCAGTTCTTC.

The count of this clone is one. The chain couples TRBV30 to TRBJ1-2; 7 positions match TRBD1. V dropped 3 bases and J dropped 1; count of bases not matched to a gene: 14. The CDR3 length is 17 residues. CDR1 and CDR2 (germline): GTSNPN, SVGIG (reference sequence). CDR3 nucleotide sequence: TGTGCCTGGAGGGGCACCCCACAGGGGACTCATAACTATGGCTACACCTTC. It specifies CAWRGTPQGTHNYGYTF.

CDR3 sequence reads: CASSSGDIPTGNTIYF. The DNA of the CDR3 is TGTGCCAGCAGCAGCGGGGACATACCTACGGGAAACACCATATATTTT. The V call is TRBV11-2, the J call TRBJ1-3, with a weak D call TRBD1 (6 bases). The CDR3 is made up of 16 amino acids. The V end was cut by 5 bases, the J end by 4 bases, with 18 bases between. The V gene's germline CDR1 is SGHAT and CDR2 FQNNGV.

This chain joins TRBV3-1 (or the pseudogene TRBV3-2) and TRBJ1-5; D possibly corresponds to TRBD1 (6 bases). From germline, CDR1 is LGHDT and CDR2 YNNKEL (reference sequence). The CDR3 has 14 amino acids. Trimming stripped 4 bases from V and 3 bases from J, with 10 bases between. CDR3 sequence reads: CASSLGQINQPQHF. The CDR3 coding sequence is TGTGCCAGCAGCCTAGGACAGATCAATCAGCCCCAGCATTTT.

The rearrangement links TRBV3-1 (or the pseudogene TRBV3-2) to TRBJ1-3, with a tentative D call TRBD1 (5 bases). V was pared by 2 bases and J by 0 bases, with 8 bases between. Germline CDR1 and CDR2: LGHDT and YNNKEL (reference sequence). The CDR3 consists of 15 residues. The CDR3 nucleotides read TGTGCCAGCAGCCAATCGGGGGTCTCTGGAAACACCATATATTTT. Amino acids: CASSQSGVSGNTIYF.

This sequence joins TRBV9 and TRBJ2-1, with 10 bases identical to TRBD2. CDR3 length: 15 residues. CDR1 is SGDLS and CDR2 is YYNGEE in the germline V gene. Losses at the gene ends were 5 bases for V and 8 bases for J; bases not matched to a gene: 10. Here the CDR3 DNA reads TGTGCCAGCAGTAGGAGGCTAGCGGGGGAGGATGAGCAGTTCTTC. It encodes CASSRRLAGEDEQFF.

This chain links TRBV25-1 with TRBJ1-2; D is unclear. Germline CDR1 is MGHDK and CDR2 is SYGVNS. CDR3 length: 13 residues. V gave up 4 bases and J gave up 0 bases, with 6 bases separating them. The CDR3 reads CASSGTANYGYTF. The CDR3 DNA reads TGTGCCAGCAGTGGAACTGCTAACTATGGCTACACCTTC.

The rearrangement links TRBV7-6 to TRBJ2-3, with 9 bases fitting TRBD1. The V segment lost 3 bases and the J segment 3 bases; nucleotides outside the gene matches: 4. Germline assignment: CDR1 SGHVS and CDR2 FNYEAQ. The length of the CDR3 is 15 residues. The CDR3 bases are TGTGCCAGCAGCTTTAGGGACAGGGAAACAGATACGCAGTATTTT. Translating it yields CASSFRDRETDTQYF.

J is TRBJ2-2 and V is TRBV5-6, with 9 nucleotides matching TRBD1. CDR1 and CDR2 (germline): SGHDT, YYEEEE. V lost 3 bases and J lost 3; bases outside the gene matches: 9. The CDR3 covers 17 residues. The CDR3 DNA reads TGTGCCAGCAGCTCCGCATCCGGGACAGGGTACACCGGGGAGCTGTTTTTT. This encodes CASSSASGTGYTGELFF. Complete variable domain (other parts from reference TRBV5-6 and TRBJ2-2): DAGVTQSPTHLIKTRGQQVTLRCSPKSGHDTVSWYQQALGQGPQFIFQYYEEEERQRGNFPDRFSGHQFPNYSSELNVNALLLGDSALYLCASSSASGTGYTGELFFGEGSRLTVL.

The chain couples TRBV11-2 to TRBJ2-2, with 9 bases aligning to TRBD2. The CDR3 sequence is 17 residues long. Germline CDR1 SGHAT, CDR2 FQNNGV. Trimming at V came to 4 bases and at J to 0 bases, leaving 6 bases not matched to a gene. CDR3 protein: CASSSFPSGANTGELFF. The CDR3 DNA reads as TGTGCCAGCAGCTCATTCCCTAGCGGGGCGAACACCGGGGAGCTGTTTTTT. The full variable domain, completed using reference TRBV11-2 and TRBJ2-2, is EAGVAQSPRYKIIEKRQSVAFWCNPISGHATLYWYQQILGQGPKLLIQFQNNGVVDDSQLPKDRFSAERLKGVDSTLKIQPAKLEDSAVYLCASSSFPSGANTGELFFGEGSRLTVL.

V is TRBV2 and J is TRBJ2-7; no clear D. The ends were cut back, 3 bases at V and 3 bases at J, with 15 bases in the middle. This CDR3 is built from 15 residues. The germline V gene encodes CDR1 SNHLY and CDR2 FYNNEI. DNA for the CDR3: TGTGCCAGCAGTGAGAGGCCCCTAAGTAACTACGAGCAGTACTTC. It encodes CASSERPLSNYEQYF.

V is TRBV5-1 and J is TRBJ1-2, with TRBD1 identical over 10 bases. Germline V gene sequence: CDR1 SGHRS, CDR2 YFSETQ. The CDR3 spans 16 residues. V trimming: 4 bases; J trimming: 8 bases; junction bases outside the gene matches: 14. The CDR3: CASSRGTGDLADGYTF. The CDR3 DNA is TGCGCCAGCAGCCGCGGGACAGGGGATCTGGCAGACGGCTACACCTTC.

This clone occurred a few times. The V gene is TRBV7-2, the J gene TRBJ1-1; 7 nucleotides align to TRBD1. Germline V gene sequence: CDR1 SGHTA, CDR2 FQGNSA. V shed 4 bases and J 4 bases; nucleotides not matched to a gene: 9. The CDR3 contains 15 residues. The CDR3 is CASSSRQGGGTEAFF. Written as DNA, the CDR3 is TGTGCCAGCAGCTCGAGACAGGGAGGCGGCACTGAAGCTTTCTTT. The whole variable domain, remainder taken from reference TRBV7-2 and TRBJ1-1, is GAGVSQSPSNKVTEKGKDVELRCDPISGHTALYWYRQSLGQGLEFLIYFQGNSAPDKSGLPSDRFSAERTGGSVSTLTIQRTQQEDSAVYLCASSSRQGGGTEAFFGQGTRLTVV.

The rearrangement links TRBV7-2 to TRBJ1-5; tentatively, D is TRBD1 (6 bases). The CDR3 is 14 amino acids. Germline values: CDR1 SGHTA, CDR2 FQGNSA. Trimming left V 2 bases short and J 3 bases short, with 8 bases between. CDR3 amino acids: CASSLWDTNQPQHF. The CDR3 bases are TGTGCCAGCAGCTTATGGGACACCAATCAGCCCCAGCATTTT.

This clone has only one observation. CDR3 region: CATSAGQGSNQPQHF. CDR3 DNA: TGTGCCACCAGTGCTGGACAAGGCAGCAATCAGCCCCAGCATTTT. V usage is TRBV24-1 and J usage is TRBJ1-5, with D possibly matching TRBD1 (5 bases). The CDR3 totals 15 residues. Germline-derived CDR1 and CDR2 are KGHDR and SFDVKD. V dropped 5 bases and J dropped 1 base, with 11 bases sitting between them.

V gene TRBV7-3 combines with J gene TRBJ2-5; 7 positions agree with TRBD2. V lost 4 bases and J lost 3; bases outside the gene matches: 11. The germline gives CDR1 SGHTA, CDR2 FQGTGA. This CDR3 spans 16 amino acids. This chain's CDR3 is CASSSEERGLEETQYF. CDR3 in DNA: TGTGCCAGCAGCTCGGAGGAGCGGGGTTTGGAAGAGACCCAGTACTTC.

The V call is TRBV6-5, the J call TRBJ2-7; the D gene is possibly TRBD1 (5 bases). V lost 6 bases to trimming and J lost 5 bases, with 17 bases between them. Looked up from germline, CDR1 is MNHEY and CDR2 is SVGAGI. The CDR3 contains 14 residues. The CDR3 bases are TGTGCCAGCAGGCTGACAGTGGGCCGGAACGAGCAGTACTTC. Its translation: CASRLTVGRNEQYF.